The 16 T cell receptor beta chains below all came from one sample that was sequenced in a study of shared clonotypes between healthy human individuals. The table came from immunoSEQ multiplex PCR; TCRdb's copy has only in-frame clones and leaves some out. The sample lists approximately 640,000 clones; 90% were seen once. Specimen: memory CD8+ T cells from PBMCs. The subset: CD45RO+ cells pooled with CCR7-negative TemRA cells. The source of these receptors is a man younger than 30 in good health. Some clones in this sample may be carry-over from other donors' samples.

V usage is TRBV25-1 and J usage is TRBJ2-3, with a tentative D call TRBD1 (6 bases). V was trimmed by 3 bases and J by 4 bases, leaving 11 bases between them. This CDR3 spans 14 amino acids. Germline CDR1 and CDR2: MGHDK and SYGVNS. This chain's CDR3 is CASSDRGDPDTQYF. As DNA, the CDR3 is TGTGCCAGCAGTGACAGGGGAGATCCAGATACGCAGTATTTT.

Concerning this clone itself: This sample also contains other DNA sequences that code for the same CDR3. The rearrangement links TRBV9 to TRBJ2-7, with D unresolved. From germline, CDR1 is SGDLS and CDR2 YYNGEE. This CDR3 comprises 14 residues. V dropped 2 bases and J dropped 0 bases, with 9 bases sitting between them. CDR3 DNA sequence: TGTGCCAGCAGCGTCGGACCCAGCTCCTACGAGCAGTACTTC. Translating it yields CASSVGPSSYEQYF.

The chain carries TRBV19 and TRBJ2-2; D is ambiguous. The CDR3 runs 12 residues. V lost 7 bases, J lost 0 bases, and 3 bases lay in between. Looked up from germline, CDR1 is LNHDA and CDR2 is SQIVND (reference sequence). CDR3 region: CASNSNTGELFF. CDR3 in DNA: TGTGCCAGTAATTCGAACACCGGGGAGCTGTTTTTT.

V gene TRBV2 combines with J gene TRBJ2-7; tentatively, D is TRBD1 (7 bases). This CDR3 has 16 amino acids. Germline V gene data show CDR1 as SNHLY and CDR2 as FYNNEI. V was clipped by 3 bases and J by 9 bases, with 24 bases between them. The CDR3 reads CASSDGRDSTYEWQYF. CDR3 bases: TGTGCCAGCAGTGACGGGCGGGACAGCACCTACGAGTGGCAGTACTTC. The full variable domain, completed using reference TRBV2 and TRBJ2-7, is EPEVTQTPSHQVTQMGQEVILRCVPISNHLYFYWYRQILGQKVEFLVSFYNNEISEKSEIFDDQFSVERPDGSNFTLKIRSTKLEDSAMYFCASSDGRDSTYEWQYFGPGTRLTVT.

This clone was recorded a few times. J is TRBJ2-6 and V is TRBV5-4, with unresolved D. This CDR3 is 15 amino acids long. Trimming took off 2 bases at V and 2 bases at J, with 8 bases between the two ends. Germline assignment: CDR1 SGHNT and CDR2 YYREEE (reference sequence). The CDR3 DNA follows: TGTGCCAGCAGCTTCTTTGTAACTGGGGCCAACGTCCTGACTTTC. Encoded protein: CASSFFVTGANVLTF.

The CDR3, as DNA: TGTGCCAGCAGCTCTACCGGGTCCGGGGTCAACACAGATACGCAGTATTTT. Translated, it gives CASSSTGSGVNTDTQYF. The chain employs TRBV5-6 and TRBJ2-3; tentative D call: TRBD2 (5 bases). Trimming removed 3 bases from V and 2 bases from J, with 19 bases in between. The CDR3 loop spans 17 amino acids. Germline V gives CDR1 SGHDT, CDR2 YYEEEE.

The chain has TRBV7-8 and TRBJ1-1, with a possible D match to TRBD1 (5 bases). Germline CDR1 and CDR2: SGHVS and FQNEAQ. Trimming pared 4 bases from V and 4 bases from J, leaving 16 bases between. This CDR3 is built from 15 residues. CDR3 protein: CASSYARVSATEAFF. The CDR3 coding sequence is TGTGCCAGCAGCTACGCCAGGGTTTCGGCCACTGAAGCTTTCTTT.

The V call is TRBV18, the J call TRBJ2-2, with TRBD1 as a possible D gene (5 bases). The CDR3 spans 15 residues. V was trimmed by 3 bases and J by 1 base, leaving 9 bases between them. Germline assignment: CDR1 KGHSH and CDR2 LQKENI. CDR3 in DNA: TGTGCCAGCTCACCCCTGGGGCTGAACACCGGGGAGCTGTTTTTT. Amino acids: CASSPLGLNTGELFF.

The chain is built from TRBV4-2 and TRBJ1-5; possibly TRBD1 for D (6 bases). Germline V gene data show CDR1 as LGHNA and CDR2 as YNFKEQ. The CDR3 is 15 amino acids. V was trimmed by 5 bases and J by 4 bases, leaving 15 bases between them. CDR3 residues: CASSVDRRTNQPQHF. The DNA for the CDR3 is TGTGCCAGCAGCGTTGACAGGCGAACGAATCAGCCCCAGCATTTT.

The gene calls are TRBV5-6 and TRBJ2-1; TRBD2 might be the D (5 bases). V lost 5 bases and J 9 bases, leaving 21 bases between the germline ends. CDR3 length equals 15 residues. Germline lookup yields CDR1 SGHDT and CDR2 YYEEEE. CDR3 sequence (DNA): TGTGCCAGCAGGGTCGGGATCGGCCCCGGCCGTGAGCAGTTCTTC. Residues: CASRVGIGPGREQFF.

In DNA form, the CDR3 reads TGCGCCAGCAGTGCCACCGGGGAGCTGTTTTTT. The encoded protein is CASSATGELFF. This chain joins TRBV10-2 and TRBJ2-2; D unclear. The germline CDR1 and CDR2 sequences are WSHSY and SAAADI. V was cut by 4 bases and J by 4 bases, with 1 base left in between. The CDR3 is 11 residues long.

A remark on this clone: This same CDR3 is encoded by further DNA sequences in the sample. The chain carries TRBV7-9 and TRBJ2-7, with 11 bases identical to TRBD2. CDR1 and CDR2 from the germline V gene are SEHNR and FQNEAQ (reference sequence). V was clipped by 1 base and J by 3 bases; unmatched bases: 2. The CDR3 length is 15 residues. CDR3 sequence reads: CASSLGLAGGYEQYF. In nucleotides, the CDR3 is TGTGCCAGCAGCTTAGGTCTAGCGGGAGGCTACGAGCAGTACTTC.

V usage is TRBV27 and J usage is TRBJ1-1; 9 nucleotides match TRBD1. Germline V gene lookup returns CDR1 MNHEY and CDR2 SMNVEV (reference sequence). Trimming cost V 3 bases and J 0 bases; bases outside gene matches: 5. The CDR3 sequence is 16 residues long. This chain's CDR3 is CASSFLTGGMNTEAFF. For the CDR3, the DNA is TGTGCCAGCAGTTTTTTGACAGGGGGTATGAACACTGAAGCTTTCTTT.

This clone was picked up one time. This rearrangement joins TRBV2 to TRBJ2-7; 11 bases line up with TRBD1. V gave up 8 bases and J gave up 3 bases; unmatched junction bases: 6. Germline V gives CDR1 SNHLY, CDR2 FYNNEI. The CDR3 length is 14 residues. CDR3 sequence (DNA): TGTGCCAGCCGGGCGGGACAGGGGGTCTACGAGCAGTACTTC. Amino acid sequence: CASRAGQGVYEQYF. The variable domain in full, completed from reference TRBV2 and TRBJ2-7, reads EPEVTQTPSHQVTQMGQEVILRCVPISNHLYFYWYRQILGQKVEFLVSFYNNEISEKSEIFDDQFSVERPDGSNFTLKIRSTKLEDSAMYFCASRAGQGVYEQYFGPGTRLTVT.

The chain joins TRBV28 to TRBJ2-7; 8 nucleotides line up with TRBD2. The CDR3 spans 13 residues. Germline V gene sequence: CDR1 MDHEN, CDR2 SYDVKM. V lost 5 bases and J lost 6; bases outside the gene matches: 6. The CDR3 DNA follows: TGTGCCAGCAGTCTAACCACTAGCGGCGAGCAGTACTTC. It translates to CASSLTTSGEQYF.

The chain joins TRBV6-6 to TRBJ2-1; D call uncertain. Deletions cut 2 bases from V and 8 bases from J, with 4 bases between. The CDR3 length is 11 residues. Germline assignment: CDR1 MNHNY and CDR2 SVGAGI (reference sequence). The chain's CDR3 is CASSYGYEQFF. The CDR3 DNA reads TGTGCCAGCAGTTACGGGTATGAGCAGTTCTTC.